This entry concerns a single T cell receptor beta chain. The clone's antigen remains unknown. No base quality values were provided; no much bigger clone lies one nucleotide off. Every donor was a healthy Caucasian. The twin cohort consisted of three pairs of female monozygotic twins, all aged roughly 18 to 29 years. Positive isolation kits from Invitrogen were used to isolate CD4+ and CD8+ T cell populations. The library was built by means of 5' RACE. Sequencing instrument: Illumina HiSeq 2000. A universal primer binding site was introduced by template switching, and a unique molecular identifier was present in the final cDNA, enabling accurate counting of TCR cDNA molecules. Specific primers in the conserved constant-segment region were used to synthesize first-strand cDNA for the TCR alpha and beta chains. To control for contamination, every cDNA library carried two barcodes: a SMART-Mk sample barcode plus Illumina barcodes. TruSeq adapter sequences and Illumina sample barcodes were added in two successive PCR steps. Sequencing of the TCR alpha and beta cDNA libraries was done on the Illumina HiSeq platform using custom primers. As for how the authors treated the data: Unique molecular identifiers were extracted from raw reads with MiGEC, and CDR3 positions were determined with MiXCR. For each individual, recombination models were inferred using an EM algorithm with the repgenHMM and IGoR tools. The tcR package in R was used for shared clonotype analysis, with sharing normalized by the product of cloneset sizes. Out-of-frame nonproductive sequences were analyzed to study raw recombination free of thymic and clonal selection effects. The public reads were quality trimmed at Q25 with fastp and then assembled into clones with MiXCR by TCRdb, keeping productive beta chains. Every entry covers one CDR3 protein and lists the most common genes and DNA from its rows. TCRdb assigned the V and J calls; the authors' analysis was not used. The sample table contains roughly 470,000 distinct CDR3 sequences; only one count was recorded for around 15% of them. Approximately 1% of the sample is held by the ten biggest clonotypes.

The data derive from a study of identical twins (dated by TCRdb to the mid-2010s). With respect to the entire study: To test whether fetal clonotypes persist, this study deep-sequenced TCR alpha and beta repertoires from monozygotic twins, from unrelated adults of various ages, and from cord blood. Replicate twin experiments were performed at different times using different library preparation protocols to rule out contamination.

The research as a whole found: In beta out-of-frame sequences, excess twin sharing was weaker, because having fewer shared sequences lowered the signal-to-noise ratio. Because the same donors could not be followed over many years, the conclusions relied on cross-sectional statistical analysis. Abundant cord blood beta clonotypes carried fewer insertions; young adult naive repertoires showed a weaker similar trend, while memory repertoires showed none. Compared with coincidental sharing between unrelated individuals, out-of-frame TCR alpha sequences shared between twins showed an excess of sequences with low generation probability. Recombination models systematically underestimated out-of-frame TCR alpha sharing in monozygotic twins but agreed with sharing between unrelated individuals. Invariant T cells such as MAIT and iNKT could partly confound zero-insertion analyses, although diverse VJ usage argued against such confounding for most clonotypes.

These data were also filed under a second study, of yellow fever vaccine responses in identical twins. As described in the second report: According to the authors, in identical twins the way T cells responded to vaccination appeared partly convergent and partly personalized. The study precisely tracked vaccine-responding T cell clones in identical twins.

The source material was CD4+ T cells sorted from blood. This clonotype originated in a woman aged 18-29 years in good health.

The nucleotides read TGTGCCAGCAGCTACAAGGGCGGGAGGGCCAACGTCCTGACTTTC. Its coded protein is CASSYKGGRANVLTF. The chain is assembled from TRBV11-2 and TRBJ2-6; the best D guess is TRBD2, with 6 bases matching. The CDR3 contains 15 residues, cysteine and phenylalanine counted. The CDR3 DNA has 45 bases and is translated from base 1. Cut back by 4 bases and 5 bases, the V and J ends lie 12 bases apart. CDR1 SGHAT and CDR2 FQNNGV were looked up in the germline V gene.